This is a list of T cell receptor beta chains from one sample in a study of shared clonotypes between healthy human individuals. TCRdb's table, derived via immunoSEQ multiplex PCR, lists solely in-frame clones and lacks some. The repertoire holds about 1 million clones, with roughly 75% as singletons. Sequencing was performed on memory CD4+ T cells sorted from blood. These receptors all stem from a man aged 18-30 years in good health. CDR3s include the opening cysteine and the closing phenylalanine or tryptophan. The D gene is left open where the match is weak. Not all rows give a size; the values are once, few, many and, for expanded clones, a class.

j_call	v_call	d_call	clone_size	cdr3_length	cdr3_nt	cdr3_aa
TRBJ1-1	TRBV5-1	TRBD1	NA	16	TGCGCCAGCAGCTTGGATGGGACAGGGATAACCACTGAAGCTTTCTTT	CASSLDGTGITTEAFF
TRBJ2-3	TRBV7-9	NA	once	12	TGTGCCAGCAGCCGCTCAAAGTTATTGCAGTATTTT	CASSRSKLLQYF
TRBJ1-5	TRBV19	TRBD1	NA	15	TGTGCCAGTAGAGCAGACAGGGGGCCCTATCAGCCCCAGCATTTT	CASRADRGPYQPQHF
TRBJ1-4	TRBV6-6	NA	NA	10	TGTGCCAGCAGATCCGACAGAAACCTTTTT	CASRSDRNLF
TRBJ2-6	TRBV15	NA	NA	15	TGTGCCACCAGCAGAGCGAGCTCTGGGGCCAACGTCCTGACTTTC	CATSRASSGANVLTF
TRBJ1-2	TRBV7-2	TRBD1	NA	15	TGTGCCAGCAGCAAAGACAGGGGCAGGAAGGATGGCTACACCTTC	CASSKDRGRKDGYTF
TRBJ1-1	TRBV4-3	NA	many	14	TGCGCCAGCAGCCAAGTTGGGCTGGACACTGAAGCTTTCTTT	CASSQVGLDTEAFF
TRBJ2-2	TRBV5-6	TRBD2	NA	16	TGTGCCAGCACCCGGTGGGCTAGCGGAAACACCGGGGAGCTGTTTTTT	CASTRWASGNTGELFF
TRBJ2-3	TRBV10-3	NA	NA	16	TGTGCCATCAGTGGGTTAGCGTTCTCTAGCACAGATACGCAGTATTTT	CAISGLAFSSTDTQYF
TRBJ1-2	TRBV7-8	NA	many	16	TGTGCCAGCAGCTTATCACTTTTCGGGGGGGCGCGTGGCTACACCTTC	CASSLSLFGGARGYTF
TRBJ2-7	TRBV10-2	NA	NA	12	TGCGCCAGCAGTTATGAGTTCTACGAGCAGTACTTC	CASSYEFYEQYF
TRBJ1-4	TRBV7-9	NA	NA	18	TGTGCCAGCAGCTTAGGGCAGGGGCCACCCAGGGCTAATGAAAAACTGTTTTTT	CASSLGQGPPRANEKLFF
TRBJ2-7	TRBV9	NA	NA	14	TGTGCCAGCAGCCCGCGGGACTCTACGGGCGAGCAGTACTTC	CASSPRDSTGEQYF
TRBJ2-7	TRBV19	NA	NA	16	TGTGCCAGTAGTATTAGGTCGTTTGCAGGGTCCCACGAGCAGTACTTC	CASSIRSFAGSHEQYF
TRBJ2-7	TRBV5-1	NA	many	16	TGCGCCAGCAGCTTGGATAGGGTGGGAGCCTCCGGCGAGCAGTACTTC	CASSLDRVGASGEQYF
TRBJ2-3	TRBV7-3	TRBD1	NA	14	TGTGCCAGCAGCCGACAGGGTGGCACAGATACGCAGTATTTT	CASSRQGGTDTQYF
TRBJ1-5	TRBV6-1	NA	NA	14	TGTGCCAGCAGTGTCCCCGAGGGCGGGGGGCCCCAGCATTTT	CASSVPEGGGPQHF
TRBJ1-2	TRBV29-1	TRBD1	NA	12	TGCAGCGTTGGCAGGGGGCAGCGTGGCTACACCTTC	CSVGRGQRGYTF
TRBJ1-5	TRBV30	NA	NA	12	TGTGCCTGGAGCGAGGGTTATCAGCCCCAGCATTTT	CAWSEGYQPQHF
TRBJ2-1	TRBV18	TRBD2	once	15	TGTGCCAGCTCACCACCGGCGGGAGGGCCCGGTGAGCAGTTCTTC	CASSPPAGGPGEQFF
TRBJ1-1	TRBV28	NA	few	14	TGTGCCAGCAGTTTAAGGAGGGAGAACACTGAAGCTTTCTTT	CASSLRRENTEAFF
TRBJ1-2	TRBV18	NA	NA	13	TGTGCCAGCTCGCAGGGCGGGGACTATGGCTACACCTTC	CASSQGGDYGYTF
TRBJ2-3	TRBV5-1	TRBD1	NA	15	TGCGCCAGCAGCCCGGGACACGATACAGGGGATCCGCAGTATTTT	CASSPGHDTGDPQYF
TRBJ1-2	TRBV27	TRBD1	NA	17	TGTGCCAGCAGTGCAGGGACAGGGGGTGCCGACCGGTATGGCTACACCTTC	CASSAGTGGADRYGYTF
TRBJ2-2	TRBV5-1	NA	NA	12	TGCGCCAGCAGCTTGGTTTTCGGGGAGCTGTTTTTT	CASSLVFGELFF
TRBJ1-6	TRBV7-9	NA	few	11	TGTGCCAGCAGCCCAAAGGACTCCCTCCACTTT	CASSPKDSLHF
TRBJ1-2	TRBV5-4	TRBD1	once	15	TGTGCCAGCAGCGCGTCTGGGACAGGTGGCTATGGCTACACCTTC	CASSASGTGGYGYTF
TRBJ2-3	TRBV7-9	NA	NA	16	TGTGCCAGCAGTCCAAATGGGGTCATCGCTCAAGATACGCAGTATTTT	CASSPNGVIAQDTQYF
TRBJ2-3	TRBV5-6	NA	NA	14	TGTGCCAGCAGCTATGACTCTAGCACAGATACGCAGTATTTT	CASSYDSSTDTQYF
TRBJ2-5	TRBV7-2	TRBD1	NA	15	TGTGCCAGCAGCGCTCGGACAGGGGGCAGGGAGACCCAGTACTTC	CASSARTGGRETQYF
TRBJ2-1	TRBV4-2	NA	once	18	TGTGCCAGCAGCCAAGATAGGTGGCGGACGAGCTCCTACAATGAGCAGTTCTTC	CASSQDRWRTSSYNEQFF
TRBJ2-2	TRBV28	TRBD1	NA	14	TGTGCCAGCAGTTCTCCAGGGGGTTCCGGGGAGCTGTTTTTT	CASSSPGGSGELFF
TRBJ1-2	TRBV5-5	NA	NA	14	TGTGCCAGCAGCTTGGGCATGGACAGTTATGGCTACACCTTC	CASSLGMDSYGYTF
TRBJ1-6	TRBV4-1	TRBD1	NA	15	TGCGCCAGCAGCCAAGATGGGACAGCCAATTCACCCCTCCACTTT	CASSQDGTANSPLHF
TRBJ1-1	TRBV6-1	NA	few	15	TGTGCCAGCAGTGAATATTGGAACGCCGGACCTGAAGCTTTCTTT	CASSEYWNAGPEAFF
TRBJ1-1	TRBV10-2	TRBD1	NA	13	TGCGCCAGCAAAGGGGGCATGAACACTGAAGCTTTCTTT	CASKGGMNTEAFF
TRBJ2-3	TRBV5-6	NA	NA	15	TGTGCCAGCAGCTTGGATAGGTTCCGCGGAGATACGCAGTATTTT	CASSLDRFRGDTQYF
TRBJ2-2	TRBV19	TRBD1	NA	15	TGTGCCCTCGAGGCCGGGACAGATAACACCGGGGAGCTGTTTTTT	CALEAGTDNTGELFF
TRBJ1-6	TRBV23-1	NA	once	15	TGCGCCCTCGCTCTGAGGGTTGGTCTCTATTCACCCCTCCACTTT	CALALRVGLYSPLHF
TRBJ1-2	TRBV19	NA	NA	14	TGTGCCAGTACCAAAAGCGGGCAGGTGGCTGGCTACACCTTC	CASTKSGQVAGYTF
TRBJ2-5	TRBV4-1	TRBD1	NA	13	TGCGCCAGCAGCTTAGGGGGCTTGGAGACCCAGTACTTC	CASSLGGLETQYF
TRBJ2-1	TRBV10-2	NA	NA	14	TGCGCCAGCAGGAAGGAGACAATCTACAATGAGCAGTTCTTC	CASRKETIYNEQFF
TRBJ2-1	TRBV19	TRBD2	few	13	TGTGCCAGTAGTAGGGAGGGCCGATATGAGCAGTTCTTC	CASSREGRYEQFF
TRBJ2-2	TRBV6-5	NA	many	14	TGTGCCAGCAGCCTCGACAGGAACACCGGGGAGCTGTTTTTT	CASSLDRNTGELFF
TRBJ2-2	TRBV18	NA	NA	19	TGTGCCAGCTCACCTTTTGGGGACCCCAAAAACGAACGAACCGGGGAGCTGTTTTTT	CASSPFGDPKNERTGELFF
TRBJ2-7	TRBV5-4	NA	once	15	TGTGCCAGCAGCTTGGCGGGGGGACAGACATACGAGCAGTACTTC	CASSLAGGQTYEQYF
TRBJ2-7	TRBV10-3	NA	few	14	TGTGCCATCAGTGAGCCGACAGCTGGCCCTGGGCAGTACTTC	CAISEPTAGPGQYF